This T cell receptor (beta chain) was recovered during a study of T cells after yellow fever vaccination. TCRdb independently ran MiXCR on the 5' RACE reads; one entry per CDR3 protein. Altogether some 350,000 distinct CDR3 sequences are present, around 4.1% being singletons, with the ten largest covering 20% to 25%. This clonotype has just a few counts. The sequence came from a young man who received the YFV17D yellow fever vaccine. Specimen: PBMCs, collected 5 days after the yellow fever booster vaccination.

Here the CDR3 reads CASRLRGRGTPLHF. Written as DNA, the CDR3 is TGTGCCAGCAGACTCCGAGGAAGGGGGACTCCCCTCCACTTT. The chain recombines TRBV13 with TRBJ1-6, with D tentatively TRBD1 (6 bases). Looked up from germline, CDR1 is PRHDT and CDR2 is FYEKMQ (reference sequence). This CDR3 contains 14 residues. V was shortened by 6 bases and J by 13 bases, with 19 bases between the two germline ends.